The 18 T cell receptor beta chains below were found in one sample sequenced in a study of T cell responses to AZD1222 COVID-19 vaccine. The assay was immunoSEQ multiplex PCR, and TCRdb's table has in-frame clones only and misses some. The table records about 94,000 clones, roughly 90% of them present only once. Sequencing was performed on peripheral blood, taken 28 days after the second AZD1222 dose. The receptors here all came from an adult who received the AZD1222 COVID-19 vaccine.

This clone appeared a single time. CDR3: CASGPGQETQYF. In nucleotides, the CDR3 is TGTGCCAGCGGGCCGGGGCAAGAGACCCAGTACTTC. The V gene is TRBV28, the J gene TRBJ2-5, with D possibly matching TRBD2 (5 bases). The CDR3 has 12 amino acids. The V end was cut by 8 bases, the J end by 2 bases, with 9 bases between. Germline-derived CDR1 and CDR2 are MDHEN and SYDVKM.

This chain uses TRBV30 with TRBJ2-3, with 8 positions matching TRBD2. Germline V lookup: CDR1 GTSNPN, CDR2 SVGIG (reference sequence). Trimming took 2 bases from V and 5 from J; bases not matched to a gene: 9. The CDR3 runs 15 residues. The CDR3 loop is CAWSLDGRVGDTQYF. The CDR3 nucleotides are TGTGCCTGGAGTTTGGACGGGAGGGTGGGAGATACGCAGTATTTT.

The chain joins TRBV10-2 to TRBJ1-1; D is uncertain. CDR1 and CDR2 (germline): WSHSY, SAAADI. This CDR3 is 13 amino acids long. Trimming removed 5 bases at V and 8 bases at J, with 15 bases between. The CDR3 region has the DNA TGCGCCAGCAGTCCTGCGGGCGTCCGGGAAGCTTTCTTT. Protein: CASSPAGVREAFF.

The table lists this clone with a count of one. The DNA for the CDR3 is TGTGCCAGCAGCCAAGATCGGGCACACTTCGCCCCCTACGAGCAGTACTTC. Protein sequence: CASSQDRAHFAPYEQYF. V gene TRBV3-1 (or the pseudogene TRBV3-2) combines with J gene TRBJ2-7; no clear D gene. V was pared by 0 bases and J by 2 bases, with 17 bases between. Germline CDR1 reads LGHDT; CDR2 reads YNNKEL (reference sequence). The CDR3 has 17 amino acids.

This clone was counted once. The CDR3 loop reads CSSMGLAGETQYF. The CDR3 DNA sequence: TGCAGCTCTATGGGACTAGCGGGAGAGACCCAGTACTTC. The V gene is TRBV29-1, the J gene TRBJ2-5, with TRBD2 matching 12 bases. Germline V gives CDR1 SQVTM, CDR2 ANQGSEA. CDR3 size: 13 residues. Germline trimming cut 8 bases from V and 4 bases from J; bases unmatched to any gene: 5.

The chain couples TRBV5-6 to TRBJ2-3; the D is unclear. CDR1 and CDR2 from the germline V gene are SGHDT and YYEEEE. The CDR3 spans 16 residues. The V gene lost 5 bases and the J gene lost 1 base, with 17 bases spanning the gap. Here the CDR3 reads CASSSVGIGRTDTQYF. Written as DNA, the CDR3 is TGTGCCAGCAGTTCCGTAGGCATCGGGCGCACAGATACGCAGTATTTT.

This clone was seen a handful of times. The chain joins TRBV27 to TRBJ2-5, with D possibly being TRBD1 or TRBD2 (6 bases each). Germline V gives CDR1 MNHEY, CDR2 SMNVEV (reference sequence). V lost 0 bases and J 9 bases, leaving 14 bases between the germline ends. The CDR3 consists of 14 residues. The CDR3 here is CASSLSGGGAPQYF. DNA of the CDR3: TGTGCCAGCAGTTTATCGGGGGGCGGGGCTCCCCAGTACTTC.

The chain is built from TRBV19 and TRBJ1-5; TRBD1 aligns across 7 bases. This CDR3 is 15 amino acids long. V gave up 6 bases and J gave up 6 bases; unmatched junction bases: 11. Germline CDR1 and CDR2: LNHDA and SQIVND (reference sequence). For the CDR3, the DNA is TGTGCCAGTAGCCGAACAGGGGAGGTTAGTCAGCCCCAGCATTTT. Translation: CASSRTGEVSQPQHF.

The chain links TRBV6-5 to TRBJ2-2, with D possibly being TRBD1 (6 bases). V lost 6 bases and J 1 base, leaving 12 bases between the germline ends. The CDR3 loop spans 15 amino acids. The germline V gene encodes CDR1 MNHEY and CDR2 SVGAGI. The CDR3 DNA is TGTGCCAGCAGGAGGGGACACCTGAACACCGGGGAGCTGTTTTTT. This translates into CASRRGHLNTGELFF.

The V call is TRBV7-9, the J call TRBJ1-2, with no clear D. The CDR3 spans 13 residues. Germline V gene sequence: CDR1 SEHNR, CDR2 FQNEAQ (reference sequence). V lost 5 bases, J lost 7 bases, and 14 bases lay in between. CDR3 sequence reads: CASSAPLGIGYTF. Here the CDR3 DNA reads TGTGCCAGCAGCGCCCCTCTGGGTATTGGCTACACCTTC.

This chain links TRBV6-5 with TRBJ2-7; 12 bases fit TRBD2. This CDR3 is built from 14 residues. The V gene end was trimmed by 5 bases and the J gene end by 6 bases; junction bases not matched to a gene: 5. The V gene's germline CDR1 is MNHEY and CDR2 SVGAGI. CDR3 sequence (DNA): TGTGCCAGCAGTACTCTAGCGGGAGGGGGCGAGCAGTACTTC. Protein product: CASSTLAGGGEQYF.

The chain carries TRBV19 and TRBJ2-7; 10 nucleotides line up with TRBD2. The CDR3 spans 16 residues. V was clipped by 5 bases and J by 0 bases; unmatched bases: 7. Germline V gene data show CDR1 as LNHDA and CDR2 as SQIVND (reference sequence). The DNA of the CDR3 is TGTGCCAGTAGTCCATCAGCGGGAGGGATCTCCTACGAGCAGTACTTC. This gives the protein CASSPSAGGISYEQYF.

V and J are TRBV6-2 or TRBV6-3 and TRBJ2-7, with D possibly matching TRBD1 (6 bases). V dropped 5 bases and J dropped 6 bases, with 20 bases sitting between them. The CDR3 spans 15 residues. Germline CDR1 reads MNHEY; CDR2 reads SVGEGT. CDR3 amino acids: CASSPTGPHTSEQYF. The CDR3 bases are TGTGCCAGCAGTCCGACAGGACCCCATACATCCGAGCAGTACTTC.

The chain employs TRBV28 and TRBJ1-4; 8 bases map to TRBD1. The germline CDR1 and CDR2 sequences are MDHEN and SYDVKM. The CDR3 has 17 residues. Germline trimming cut 6 bases from V and 0 bases from J; bases unmatched to any gene: 9. CDR3 coding DNA: TGTGCCAGCAGGGTGACAGGGGACCCATCAACTAATGAAAAACTGTTTTTT. It encodes CASRVTGDPSTNEKLFF.

The chain carries TRBV3-1 (or the pseudogene TRBV3-2) and TRBJ2-1; 15 nucleotides line up with TRBD2. The CDR3 has 17 amino acids. Germline CDR1 is LGHDT and CDR2 is YNNKEL (reference sequence). With 0 bases clipped from V and 9 bases from J, the junction kept 6 bases outside the gene matches. The CDR3, as DNA: TGTGCCAGCAGCCAAGATAATGGACTAGCGGGGGGGCGTGAGCAGTTCTTC. Its translation is CASSQDNGLAGGREQFF.

The chain combines TRBV6-1 with TRBJ1-5; D may be TRBD1 (6 bases). Germline CDR1 reads MNHNS; CDR2 reads SASEGT. This CDR3 spans 17 amino acids. Trimming stripped 2 bases from V and 0 bases from J, with 14 bases between. The CDR3 nucleotides read TGTGCCAGCAGTGAATGGGGCAGGGGAGATAGCAATCAGCCCCAGCATTTT. Its protein product is CASSEWGRGDSNQPQHF.

The chain recombines TRBV21-1 with TRBJ2-4. TRBV21-1 is described as a pseudogene. This CDR3 has 14 amino acids. The CDR3 region is CASSKPPGKNIQYF. The CDR3 DNA follows: TGTGCCAGCAGCAAGCCCCCTGGCAAAAACATTCAGTACTTC.

The chain recombines TRBV4-3 with TRBJ1-4, with 9 bases aligning to TRBD1. With V trimmed by 0 bases and J by 5 bases, 7 bases remained unmatched. CDR3 length: 17 amino acids. Germline CDR1 reads LGHNA; CDR2 reads YSLEER. CDR3 sequence: CASSQDLIGTGNEKLFF. In DNA form, the CDR3 reads TGCGCCAGCAGCCAAGATCTTATAGGGACAGGGAATGAAAAACTGTTTTTT.